Ten or more counts support the clone carrying this T cell receptor (beta chain). The size of this beta chain means little, since it is a stray read in a library made for alpha chains. These data come from a study of spatial heterogeneity in lung cancer. On the study more broadly: In raw reads, more than eight appearances on average were recorded for each unique TCR and UMI combination.

Time point meaning: sample taken at primary tumor resection. Sequencing of whole RNA from tumor, nontumor lung or frozen PBMC involved no sorting. TCRdb re-called the 5' RACE reads with MiXCR, one entry per CDR3 protein. Among over 10,000 distinct CDR3 sequences listed, over 5% were seen once. Trimming took off 1 base at V and 2 bases at J, with 14 bases between the two ends. Germline V gene sequence: CDR1 SGHAT, CDR2 FQNNGV. This CDR3 is built from 16 residues. The receptor was isolated from a human donor with early-stage non-small cell lung cancer. Sequenced material: lung tumor tissue, taken at surgery. The V call is TRBV11-2, the J call TRBJ2-5; no definite D call. CDR3 amino acids: CASSLVATEIQETQYF. The CDR3 DNA reads TGTGCCAGCAGCTTAGTGGCCACCGAGATTCAAGAGACCCAGTACTTC.